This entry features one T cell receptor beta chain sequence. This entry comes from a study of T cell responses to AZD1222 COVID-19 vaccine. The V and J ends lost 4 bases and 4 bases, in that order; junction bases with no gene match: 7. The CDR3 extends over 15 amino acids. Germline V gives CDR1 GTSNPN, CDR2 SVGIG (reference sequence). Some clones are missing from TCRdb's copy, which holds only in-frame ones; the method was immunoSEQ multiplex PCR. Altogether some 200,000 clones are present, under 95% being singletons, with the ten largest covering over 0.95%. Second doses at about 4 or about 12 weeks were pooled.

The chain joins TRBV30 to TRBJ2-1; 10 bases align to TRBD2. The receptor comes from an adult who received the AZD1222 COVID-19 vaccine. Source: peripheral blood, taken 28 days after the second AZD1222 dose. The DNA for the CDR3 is TGTGCCTGGACCCTACTAGCGGGGCCTTACAATGAGCAGTTCTTC. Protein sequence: CAWTLLAGPYNEQFF.